The present T cell receptor beta chain was sequenced within a study of blood T cells in healthy people across ages. The CDR3 loop spans 12 amino acids. V shed 9 bases and J 6 bases; nucleotides not matched to a gene: 5. Germline V lookup: CDR1 LNHDA, CDR2 SQIVND (reference sequence). Alongside a J-beta primer mix, a sample-barcoded 5' primer served in a second PCR lasting about 7 to 12 cycles. Each cDNA molecule carried a tag from a template-switch adaptor that contained 12 random nucleotides. From the 5' RACE reads, TCRdb called clonotypes with MiXCR, one entry per CDR3 protein. The sample lists about 930,000 distinct CDR3 sequences, roughly 28% occurring once. In addition, the sample was reused for a study of T cells of mothers and their children. This second study says: Each 15 ul cDNA reaction used roughly 1.4 ug RNA; all RNA was used. Over 9.5 million reads per mother and approximately 3.2 million per child were obtained.

This sequence was found in a woman aged 40 to 50 in good health. Sample: blood. V is TRBV19 and J is TRBJ2-7; TRBD1 matches at 10 bases. The CDR3 protein is CASQGQGTEQYF. For the CDR3, the DNA is TGTGCCAGCCAGGGACAGGGGACCGAGCAGTACTTC.